The TCR beta chain described here comes from a study of blood T cell repertoires in COVID-19. Study overall: Samples representing acute and convalescent COVID-19 were sourced from the United States, Italy and Spain.

The CDR3 consists of 13 residues. Trimming took 4 bases from V and 1 from J, leaving 7 bases between them. CDR1 is ENHRY and CDR2 is SYGVKD in the germline V gene. TCRdb's copy holds only in-frame clones and misses some; the assay was immunoSEQ multiplex PCR. The sample includes about 50,000 clones, around 84% of them seen just once. The source of this sequence is an elderly man with active COVID-19. Sequencing was done on a sample of peripheral blood. The chain couples TRBV10-3 to TRBJ1-1; D is ambiguous. The CDR3 DNA reads as TGTGCCATCAGTGTTACAGAGAACACTGAAGCTTTCTTT. Translating it yields CAISVTENTEAFF.